The 11 T cell receptor beta chains in this list originate from one sample, sequenced in a study of OX40 agonist ivuxolimab in advanced cancers. This table comes from immunoSEQ multiplex PCR, and its TCRdb copy is limited to in-frame clones, with some not included. The sample has some 50,000 clones; 70% to 90% are singletons. This specimen consisted of CD4+ or CD8+ T cells sorted from blood, obtained in a trial of the OX40 agonist ivuxolimab. Source of these receptors: an adult with an advanced solid tumor such as melanoma, head and neck, liver or kidney cancer.

The chain combines TRBV10-3 with TRBJ2-7, with 7 positions matching TRBD2. With V trimmed by 6 bases and J by 4 bases, 6 bases remained unmatched. Germline CDR1 is ENHRY and CDR2 is SYGVKD. The CDR3 contains 13 residues. The CDR3 nucleotides are TGTGCCATCAGAACTAGCGAGACTTACGAGCAGTACTTC. Translating it yields CAIRTSETYEQYF.

The J gene is TRBJ1-5, the V gene TRBV16; D is unclear. The germline CDR1 and CDR2 sequences are KGHSY and FQNENV. CDR3 length equals 15 residues. Deletions cut 4 bases from V and 0 bases from J, with 10 bases between. The CDR3 sequence: CASSPLGYSNQPQHF. CDR3 DNA: TGTGCCAGCAGCCCCCTCGGCTATAGCAATCAGCCCCAGCATTTT.

A few counts support this clone. The chain joins TRBV5-1 to TRBJ2-2; TRBD2 matches at 13 bases. Germline V gives CDR1 SGHRS, CDR2 YFSETQ. Trimming removed 4 bases from V and 4 bases from J; junction bases left unmatched: 4. This CDR3 contains 16 residues. The CDR3 is CASSQGLAGFTGELFF. DNA for the CDR3: TGCGCCAGCAGCCAGGGACTAGCGGGATTCACCGGGGAGCTGTTTTTT.

DNA of the CDR3: TGTGCCAGCAGTTACTGGCGGGGCTCCTACAATGAGCAGTTCTTC. It codes for CASSYWRGSYNEQFF. The chain carries TRBV6-5 and TRBJ2-1; maybe TRBD2 (6 bases). The germline V gene encodes CDR1 MNHEY and CDR2 SVGAGI. The V and J ends lost 1 base and 0 bases respectively, with 7 bases between them. The CDR3 extends over 15 amino acids.

The chain couples TRBV11-2 to TRBJ2-4, with TRBD2 matching 14 bases. The ends lost 4 bases at V and 3 bases at J; junction bases unmatched: 5. CDR1 is SGHAT, CDR2 FQNNGV, per germline. The CDR3 is 17 amino acids. CDR3 in amino acids: CASSSPGLAGVKNIQYF. The CDR3 bases are TGTGCCAGCAGCTCCCCGGGACTAGCGGGAGTCAAAAACATTCAGTACTTC.

This clone was observed a few times. The chain is built from TRBV5-4 and TRBJ2-1; 8 bases match TRBD2. V lost 5 bases to trimming and J lost 6 bases; unmatched junction nucleotides: 10. The CDR3 covers 15 residues. The germline V gene has CDR1 SGHNT and CDR2 YYREEE (reference sequence). CDR3 DNA sequence: TGTGCCAGCAGTCCCCCCCCGGGAGGGGTCAATGAGCAGTTCTTC. It specifies CASSPPPGGVNEQFF. The full variable domain, with the rest looked up from reference TRBV5-4 and TRBJ2-1, is ETGVTQSPTHLIKTRGQQVTLRCSSQSGHNTVSWYQQALGQGPQFIFQYYREEENGRGNFPPRFSGLQFPNYSSELNVNALELDDSALYLCASSPPPGGVNEQFFGPGTRLTVL.

This clone is judged medium-sized. The V gene is TRBV5-6, the J gene TRBJ1-5; a weak D match, TRBD1 (6 bases). The CDR3 sequence is 15 residues long. The ends were cut back, 2 bases at V and 2 bases at J, with 11 bases in the middle. The V gene's germline CDR1 is SGHDT and CDR2 YYEEEE. The CDR3 DNA follows: TGTGCCAGCAGCTTAACAGCAGGGGGCAATCAGCCCCAGCATTTT. Translating it yields CASSLTAGGNQPQHF. Full variable domain (missing parts from reference TRBV5-6 and TRBJ1-5): DAGVTQSPTHLIKTRGQQVTLRCSPKSGHDTVSWYQQALGQGPQFIFQYYEEEERQRGNFPDRFSGHQFPNYSSELNVNALLLGDSALYLCASSLTAGGNQPQHFGDGTRLSIL.

V gene TRBV2 combines with J gene TRBJ2-5; possibly TRBD1 for D (5 bases). The DNA end lines up better with TRBJ2-7; the J call may be wrong. This CDR3 is 13 amino acids long. Germline CDR1 is SNHLY and CDR2 is FYNNEI. The CDR3 loop is CASSSLQGVEQYF. The CDR3 nucleotides are TGTGCCAGCAGTAGCCTCCAGGGCGTCGAGCAGTACTTC.

The genes are TRBV6-5 and TRBJ2-7, with 9 bases fitting TRBD1. The CDR3 extends over 14 amino acids. J lost 2 bases, V lost 6 bases, and 5 bases had no gene match. From germline, CDR1 is MNHEY and CDR2 SVGAGI. The chain's CDR3 is CASRKTGGAYEQYF. The DNA of the CDR3 is TGTGCCAGCAGGAAGACAGGGGGAGCCTACGAGCAGTACTTC.

V usage is TRBV4-1 and J usage is TRBJ1-5, with D possibly TRBD1 on 6 matching bases. V lost 5 bases, J lost 0 bases, and 8 bases lay in between. The CDR3 spans 14 residues. Germline V CDR1 and CDR2: MGHRA, YSYEKL. The CDR3 bases are TGCGCCAGCAGCGGGGGCTATAGCAATCAGCCCCAGCATTTT. It is translated as CASSGGYSNQPQHF.

The chain carries TRBV6-6 and TRBJ2-3; 8 nucleotides agree with TRBD2. Germline loops: CDR1 MNHNY, CDR2 SVGAGI (reference sequence). The CDR3 contains 15 residues. V was clipped by 5 bases and J by 2 bases; unmatched bases: 6. The CDR3 sequence is CASSPLAGSTDTQYF. CDR3 bases: TGTGCCAGCAGTCCCTTAGCGGGGTCCACAGATACGCAGTATTTT.